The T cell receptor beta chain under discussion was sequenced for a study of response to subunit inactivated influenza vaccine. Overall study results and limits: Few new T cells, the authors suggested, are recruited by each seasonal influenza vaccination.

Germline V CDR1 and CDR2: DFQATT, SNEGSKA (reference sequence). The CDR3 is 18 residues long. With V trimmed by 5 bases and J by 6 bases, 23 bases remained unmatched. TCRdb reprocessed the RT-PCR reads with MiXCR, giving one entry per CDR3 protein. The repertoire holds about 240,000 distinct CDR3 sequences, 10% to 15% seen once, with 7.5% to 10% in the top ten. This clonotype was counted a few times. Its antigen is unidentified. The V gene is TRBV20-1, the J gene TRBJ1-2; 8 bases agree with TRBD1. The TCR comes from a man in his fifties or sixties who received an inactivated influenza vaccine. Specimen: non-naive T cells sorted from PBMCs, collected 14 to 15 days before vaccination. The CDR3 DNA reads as TGCAGTGCTCCCCGGGATATCAGAGATCGGACAGGGTCTGATGGCTACACCTTC. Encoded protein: CSAPRDIRDRTGSDGYTF.